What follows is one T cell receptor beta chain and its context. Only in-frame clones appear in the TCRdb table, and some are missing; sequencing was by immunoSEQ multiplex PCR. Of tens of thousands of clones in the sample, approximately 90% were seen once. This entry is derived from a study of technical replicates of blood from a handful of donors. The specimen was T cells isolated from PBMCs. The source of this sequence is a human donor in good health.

The CDR3 here is CASSLRTAGVSGSVAQYF. The CDR3 DNA follows: TGTGCCAGCAGCCTGAGGACAGCAGGGGTGTCAGGTTCGGTGGCCCAGTACTTC. The chain is built from TRBV9 and TRBJ2-5; maybe TRBD1 (6 bases). The CDR3 has 18 amino acids. Germline CDR1 and CDR2: SGDLS and YYNGEE. Trimming removed 4 bases from V and 9 bases from J, with 31 bases in between.